The 30 T cell receptor beta chains reported below all come from one sample, sequenced in a study of shared clonotypes between healthy human individuals. Only in-frame clones appear in the TCRdb table, and some are missing; sequencing was by immunoSEQ multiplex PCR. There are around 980,000 clones in the sample; more than 75% occur only once, and 0.55% to 0.7% lies in the top ten. The sample consisted of memory CD4+ T cells from PBMCs. Subset indicated: CD45RA-negative fraction. The receptor source for this set is a man younger than 35 in good health. Some clones in this sample may be carry-over from other donors' samples.

J is TRBJ2-1 and V is TRBV7-7; TRBD2 agrees at 10 bases. CDR1 and CDR2 (germline): SSHAT, FNYEAQ (reference sequence). The CDR3 is made up of 17 amino acids. V gave up 1 base and J gave up 1 base; unmatched junction bases: 4. CDR3 sequence reads: CASSLGSGRTSYNEQFF. The DNA of the CDR3 is TGTGCCAGCAGCTTAGGTAGCGGGAGGACATCCTACAATGAGCAGTTCTTC. The whole variable domain, filled in from reference TRBV7-7 and TRBJ2-1, reads GAGVSQSPRYKVTKRGQDVTLRCDPISSHATLYWYQQALGQGPEFLTYFNYEAQPDKSGLPSDRFSAERPEGSISTLTIQRTEQRDSAMYRCASSLGSGRTSYNEQFFGPGTRLTVL.

This rearrangement joins TRBV30 to TRBJ2-7, with 7 positions matching TRBD1. Germline V gives CDR1 GTSNPN, CDR2 SVGIG (reference sequence). This CDR3 has 15 residues. The V segment lost 1 base and the J segment 1 base; nucleotides outside the gene matches: 7. The CDR3 sequence: CAWSGARTGSYEQYF. CDR3 nucleotides: TGTGCCTGGAGTGGGGCTAGGACAGGATCCTACGAGCAGTACTTC. The variable domain in full, with the rest retrieved from reference TRBV30 and TRBJ2-7, is SQTIHQWPATLVQPVGSPLSLECTVEGTSNPNLYWYRQAAGRGLQLLFYSVGIGQISSEVPQNLSASRPQDRQFILSSKKLLLSDSGFYLCAWSGARTGSYEQYFGPGTRLTVT.

The V and J genes are TRBV5-1 and TRBJ2-1; tentative D call: TRBD1 (6 bases). The CDR3 has 14 residues. V lost 0 bases, J lost 7 bases, and 11 bases lay in between. Looked up from germline, CDR1 is SGHRS and CDR2 is YFSETQ. The CDR3 nucleotides are TGCGCCAGCAGCTTGGCAGGGGATGGGAATGAGCAGTTCTTC. This gives the protein CASSLAGDGNEQFF.

The chain employs TRBV5-6 and TRBJ2-1; tentative D call: TRBD1 (5 bases). The CDR3 is 16 amino acids. The V gene's germline CDR1 is SGHDT and CDR2 YYEEEE. V shed 0 bases and J shed 0 bases, with 10 bases lying between them. The CDR3 DNA reads TGTGCCAGCAGCTTGGAGCTGGGGCCCTCCTACAATGAGCAGTTCTTC. The encoded protein is CASSLELGPSYNEQFF.

This clone appeared a few times. This rearrangement joins TRBV10-2 to TRBJ2-1; no clear D. Trimming removed 0 bases from V and 5 bases from J, with 8 bases in between. The CDR3 length is 14 residues. Germline V gene lookup returns CDR1 WSHSY and CDR2 SAAADI. In nucleotides, the CDR3 is TGCGCCAGCAGTGAGTCGAGCAAGCACAATGAGCAGTTCTTC. This gives the protein CASSESSKHNEQFF.

The chain uses TRBV5-1 and TRBJ1-1; D gene uncertain. Germline V lookup: CDR1 SGHRS, CDR2 YFSETQ. V shed 0 bases and J shed 6 bases, with 15 bases lying between them. The CDR3 extends over 15 amino acids. The CDR3 DNA reads as TGCGCCAGCAGCTTGGGGGTATCGAATTCCCCTGAAGCTTTCTTT. It specifies CASSLGVSNSPEAFF.

This clone was seen many times. Other DNA sequences from this sample encode an identical CDR3 as well. The rearrangement joins TRBV27 to TRBJ2-3; no definite D call. V gave up 5 bases and J gave up 1 base, with 7 bases separating them. The CDR3 spans 13 residues. The V gene's germline CDR1 is MNHEY and CDR2 SMNVEV (reference sequence). CDR3 sequence (DNA): TGTGCCAGCAGTACCCGGGGCACAGATACGCAGTATTTT. Translated: CASSTRGTDTQYF.

Many counts were recorded for this clone. The V and J genes are TRBV4-1 and TRBJ1-5; no firm D call. V dropped 1 base and J dropped 7 bases, with 11 bases sitting between them. The CDR3 totals 14 residues. Per germline, CDR1 MGHRA and CDR2 YSYEKL. CDR3 amino acids: CASSQVQRQQPQHF. The CDR3 DNA follows: TGCGCCAGCAGCCAAGTGCAGCGCCAGCAGCCCCAGCATTTT.

The sample holds a few counts of this clone. Given a much more abundant clone one base away, this may be a read error. This chain uses TRBV7-9 with TRBJ2-2; D remains unclear. This CDR3 contains 13 residues. Trimming stripped 2 bases from V and 1 base from J, with 2 bases between. Germline CDR1 SEHNR, CDR2 FQNEAQ (reference sequence). For the CDR3, the DNA is TGTGCCAGCAGCTTAATGAACACCGGGGAGCTGTTTTTT. It yields the protein CASSLMNTGELFF.

The rearrangement joins TRBV2 to TRBJ2-1; D not resolved. CDR1 and CDR2 (germline): SNHLY, FYNNEI. V lost 8 bases and J 2 bases, leaving 16 bases between the germline ends. This CDR3 spans 15 amino acids. The CDR3 DNA is TGTGCCAGCTTCCGATGGAGTAGCACCTACAATGAGCAGTTCTTC. Amino acids: CASFRWSSTYNEQFF.

The rearrangement joins TRBV5-4 to TRBJ1-1, with D tentatively TRBD1 (6 bases). In germline, CDR1 is SGHNT, CDR2 YYREEE (reference sequence). Trimming stripped 2 bases from V and 3 bases from J, with 11 bases between. The CDR3 has 14 residues. The DNA of the CDR3 is TGTGCCAGCAGCTTACAGGGAATAGACACTGAAGCTTTCTTT. This gives the protein CASSLQGIDTEAFF.

The rearrangement uses TRBV7-8 and TRBJ2-7; 7 nucleotides align to TRBD2. The CDR3 consists of 13 residues. In germline, CDR1 is SGHVS, CDR2 FQNEAQ. V shed 3 bases, J shed 4 bases, and the junction held 3 bases outside the gene matches. This CDR3 reads CASSFRGSYEQYF. The CDR3 DNA reads as TGTGCCAGCAGCTTTCGCGGGAGTTACGAGCAGTACTTC.

The V call is TRBV28, the J call TRBJ2-5; TRBD2 might be the D (6 bases). Germline V gene sequence: CDR1 MDHEN, CDR2 SYDVKM. V was trimmed by 5 bases and J by 9 bases, leaving 13 bases between them. The CDR3 runs 12 residues. The chain's CDR3 is CASSALGGSQYF. The CDR3 coding sequence is TGTGCCAGCAGTGCCCTTGGGGGGTCCCAGTACTTC.

This sequence joins TRBV4-1 and TRBJ2-5, with D possibly being TRBD1 (5 bases). The germline V and J ends were trimmed by 1 base and 5 bases, with 20 bases remaining between them. The CDR3 is 17 residues long. From germline, CDR1 is MGHRA and CDR2 YSYEKL. The CDR3 loop reads CASSQVDMGFVRETQYF. DNA of the CDR3: TGCGCCAGCAGCCAAGTGGACATGGGTTTCGTAAGGGAGACCCAGTACTTC.

CDR3 sequence: CASRHRDRVGEQYF. The CDR3 DNA sequence: TGTGCCAGCAGGCACCGGGACAGGGTTGGCGAGCAGTACTTC. The V call is TRBV7-3, the J call TRBJ2-7, with 9 bases lining up with TRBD1. Germline V lookup: CDR1 SGHTA, CDR2 FQGTGA. There are 14 residues in the CDR3. The V gene end was trimmed by 6 bases and the J gene end by 6 bases; junction bases not matched to a gene: 9.

The gene calls are TRBV5-4 and TRBJ1-4; TRBD1 matches at 10 bases. Germline assignment: CDR1 SGHNT and CDR2 YYREEE (reference sequence). This CDR3 comprises 15 residues. Losses at the gene ends were 1 base for V and 8 bases for J; bases not matched to a gene: 5. The chain's CDR3 is CASSLKTGGEEKLFF. The CDR3, as DNA: TGTGCCAGCAGCTTGAAGACAGGGGGCGAGGAAAAACTGTTTTTT.

V gene TRBV10-3 combines with J gene TRBJ2-2; 10 bases fit TRBD2. The ends lost 1 base at V and 5 bases at J; junction bases unmatched: 13. This CDR3 comprises 19 residues. Germline V CDR1 and CDR2: ENHRY, SYGVKD. The CDR3 spells CAISELRSLAGAKTGELFF. CDR3 in DNA: TGTGCCATCAGTGAGTTAAGGTCGCTAGCGGGAGCAAAGACCGGGGAGCTGTTTTTT.

The genes are TRBV18 and TRBJ1-1; D is unclear. V was trimmed by 5 bases and J by 4 bases, leaving 14 bases between them. This CDR3 contains 14 residues. The germline V gene has CDR1 KGHSH and CDR2 LQKENI. CDR3 residues: CASSGSLDGTEAFF. The CDR3 DNA reads TGTGCCAGCTCAGGTTCTTTGGACGGCACTGAAGCTTTCTTT. Complete variable domain (other parts from reference TRBV18 and TRBJ1-1): NAGVMQNPRHLVRRRGQEARLRCSPMKGHSHVYWYRQLPEEGLKFMVYLQKENIIDESGMPKERFSAEFPKEGPSILRIQQVVRGDSAAYFCASSGSLDGTEAFFGQGTRLTVV.

The gene calls are TRBV7-2 and TRBJ1-1; tentative D call: TRBD1 (5 bases). The germline V gene encodes CDR1 SGHTA and CDR2 FQGNSA. Trimming removed 5 bases at V and 8 bases at J, with 15 bases between. The CDR3 length is 13 residues. The CDR3: CASSLSGGTEAFF. In DNA, the CDR3 is TGTGCCAGCAGCCTTTCCGGGGGGACGGAAGCTTTCTTT.

Comment on this clone: This likely traces to a read error, being one base from a far larger clone. DNA of the CDR3: TGTGCCAGCAGCCCGGGACTAGCGGGGAGCACAGATACGCAGTATTTT. Protein sequence: CASSPGLAGSTDTQYF. The chain carries TRBV11-3 and TRBJ2-3; TRBD2 agrees at 13 bases. CDR3 length equals 16 residues. V lost 5 bases, J lost 0 bases, and 2 bases stayed unmatched. Germline CDR1 and CDR2: SGHNT and YENEEA.

V and J are TRBV18 and TRBJ2-1, with 13 bases identical to TRBD2. CDR3 length equals 21 residues. The junction had 11 bases not matched to a gene; V was cut back by 0 bases and J by 0 bases. Germline CDR1 reads KGHSH; CDR2 reads LQKENI. For the CDR3, the DNA is TGTGCCAGCTCACCACCCGCATTTGGACTAGCGGGAGAGTTCTCCTACAATGAGCAGTTCTTC. Its protein product is CASSPPAFGLAGEFSYNEQFF. Combining the CDR3 with reference TRBV18 and TRBJ2-1 gives the whole variable domain NAGVMQNPRHLVRRRGQEARLRCSPMKGHSHVYWYRQLPEEGLKFMVYLQKENIIDESGMPKERFSAEFPKEGPSILRIQQVVRGDSAAYFCASSPPAFGLAGEFSYNEQFFGPGTRLTVL.

The chain joins TRBV27 to TRBJ2-2, with TRBD1 identical over 8 bases. CDR3 length: 15 residues. Losses at the gene ends were 8 bases for V and 2 bases for J; bases not matched to a gene: 7. Germline V lookup: CDR1 MNHEY, CDR2 SMNVEV (reference sequence). Here the CDR3 DNA reads TGTGCCAGCGGGAGACAGGGGTTTAACACCGGGGAGCTGTTTTTT. Translating gives CASGRQGFNTGELFF.

The rearrangement links TRBV19 to TRBJ1-5, with D perhaps TRBD1 (5 bases). The germline gives CDR1 LNHDA, CDR2 SQIVND (reference sequence). Trimming removed 5 bases from V and 4 bases from J, with 15 bases in between. The CDR3 contains 15 residues. The CDR3 is CASSGDPLGNQPQHF. DNA of the CDR3: TGTGCCAGTAGTGGGGACCCGCTGGGGAATCAGCCCCAGCATTTT.

This chain uses TRBV4-1 with TRBJ1-2, with D unclear. The CDR3 spans 15 residues. Germline V gene lookup returns CDR1 MGHRA and CDR2 YSYEKL. Trimming removed 3 bases from V and 0 bases from J, with 11 bases in between. The CDR3 DNA reads TGCGCCAGCAGCCAGGCAGGCTTTGCTAACTATGGCTACACCTTC. This translates into CASSQAGFANYGYTF.

The rearrangement joins TRBV30 to TRBJ2-1, with 11 bases matching TRBD2. V shed 2 bases, J shed 4 bases, and the junction held 7 bases outside the gene matches. CDR3 length: 16 amino acids. Germline-derived CDR1 and CDR2 are GTSNPN and SVGIG (reference sequence). CDR3 protein: CAWSTRASGRYNEQFF. In nucleotides, the CDR3 is TGTGCCTGGAGTACCCGGGCTAGCGGGAGGTACAATGAGCAGTTCTTC.

This chain joins TRBV28 and TRBJ1-2; 9 bases are a match to TRBD1. This CDR3 comprises 15 residues. Germline assignment: CDR1 MDHEN and CDR2 SYDVKM. V lost 6 bases and J lost 2; bases outside the gene matches: 7. The DNA of the CDR3 is TGTGCCAGCAGCCCATTAGGGACAGGGAACTATGGCTACACCTTC. Its protein product is CASSPLGTGNYGYTF.

The chain links TRBV2 to TRBJ2-1, with 15 bases matching TRBD2. From germline, CDR1 is SNHLY and CDR2 FYNNEI. The CDR3 is made up of 15 amino acids. After removal of 5 bases from V and 10 bases from J, the junction contained 6 bases not matched to a gene. The DNA of the CDR3 is TGTGCCAGCAGTTTTGGACTAGCGGGAGGGGGGGAGCAGTTCTTC. Translating gives CASSFGLAGGGEQFF.

The sample holds one count of this clone. The chain combines TRBV11-2 with TRBJ2-5, with D tentatively TRBD1 (6 bases). Per germline, CDR1 SGHAT and CDR2 FQNNGV. Trimming took 5 bases from V and 5 from J, leaving 12 bases between them. CDR3 length: 13 residues. The CDR3 here is CASSASGAETQYF. The CDR3 nucleotides are TGTGCCAGCAGCGCCTCAGGGGCCGAGACCCAGTACTTC.

The chain has TRBV7-9 and TRBJ2-2; 8 positions match TRBD1. This CDR3 is built from 16 residues. Unmatched junction bases numbered 6, after V lost 4 bases and J lost 2 bases. Germline CDR1 and CDR2: SEHNR and FQNEAQ (reference sequence). The CDR3 spells CASSSDRDKNTGELFF. For the CDR3, the DNA is TGTGCCAGCAGCTCGGACAGGGACAAAAACACCGGGGAGCTGTTTTTT.

The V call is TRBV2, the J call TRBJ2-5; D is tentatively TRBD1 or TRBD2 (5 bases each). This CDR3 has 14 residues. V lost 4 bases to trimming and J lost 5 bases, with 14 bases between them. Germline V gene sequence: CDR1 SNHLY, CDR2 FYNNEI. Here the CDR3 reads CASSGGNGAETQYF. The CDR3 DNA reads as TGTGCCAGCAGTGGGGGGAATGGGGCTGAGACCCAGTACTTC.